The 20 T cell receptor beta chains listed next were all sequenced from one sample in a study of early T cells in non-severe SARS-CoV-2 infection. TCRdb ran MiXCR on the 5' RACE reads and lists one entry per CDR3 protein. This sample has roughly 66,000 distinct CDR3 sequences, with 9.1% found just once. The sequenced sample was whole blood. The receptors originated from an adult who was a healthcare worker with PCR-confirmed SARS-CoV-2 infection or an uninfected control (not recorded which).

This clonotype was found a few times. The chain links TRBV9 to TRBJ2-7, with D tentatively TRBD1 or TRBD2 (6 bases each). V lost 0 bases and J lost 2, with 15 bases in between. This CDR3 has 16 amino acids. The germline V gene has CDR1 SGDLS and CDR2 YYNGEE. This CDR3 is CASSVATGAQAYEQYF. For the CDR3, the DNA is TGTGCCAGCAGCGTAGCGACGGGGGCTCAAGCCTACGAGCAGTACTTC. Full variable domain (remainder filled in from reference TRBV9 and TRBJ2-7): DSGVTQTPKHLITATGQRVTLRCSPRSGDLSVYWYQQSLDQGLQFLIQYYNGEERAKGNILERFSAQQFPDLHSELNLSSLELGDSALYFCASSVATGAQAYEQYFGPGTRLTVT.

This clonotype was observed at least ten times. V gene TRBV6-1 combines with J gene TRBJ1-1, with D unclear. Trimming pared 2 bases from V and 11 bases from J, leaving 18 bases between. The germline V gene has CDR1 MNHNS and CDR2 SASEGT. This CDR3 has 14 amino acids. The CDR3 DNA reads as TGTGCCAGCAGTGAAAGACCCAGACCGAAATCCGCTTTCTTT. As protein: CASSERPRPKSAFF.

This clonotype was found many times. The CDR3: CAWMPRDRGNIQYF. The CDR3 DNA reads TGTGCCTGGATGCCCCGGGACAGGGGAAACATTCAGTACTTC. The rearrangement uses TRBV30 and TRBJ2-4; TRBD1 agrees at 10 bases. Trimming at V came to 4 bases and at J to 6 bases, leaving 6 bases not matched to a gene. The CDR3 runs 14 residues. Germline V gene lookup returns CDR1 GTSNPN and CDR2 SVGIG (reference sequence).

This clonotype was observed at least ten times. The chain is built from TRBV5-5 and TRBJ1-4; TRBD1 aligns across 8 bases. From germline, CDR1 is SGHKS and CDR2 YYEKEE (reference sequence). CDR3 length: 15 residues. J was trimmed by 7 bases and V by 3 bases; bases with no gene match: 8. The CDR3 coding sequence is TGTGCCAGCAGCTGGACAGGGATAGTAGGTGAAAAACTGTTTTTT. Its translation: CASSWTGIVGEKLFF.

The sample holds a few counts of this clonotype. The CDR3 protein is CSARTAGNQPQHF. DNA for the CDR3: TGCAGTGCCAGAACGGCAGGGAATCAGCCCCAGCATTTT. This chain joins TRBV20-1 and TRBJ1-5, with a weak D call TRBD1 (5 bases). Germline CDR1 and CDR2: DFQATT and SNEGSKA (reference sequence). This CDR3 is 13 amino acids long. With 6 bases removed from V and 4 bases from J, the gap between germline ends came to 13 bases.

This clonotype was counted between two and nine times. The chain carries TRBV7-9 and TRBJ2-7, with TRBD1 as a possible D gene (6 bases). The V end was cut by 2 bases, the J end by 4 bases, with 18 bases between. Germline values: CDR1 SEHNR, CDR2 FQNEAQ (reference sequence). The CDR3 loop spans 16 amino acids. CDR3 nucleotides: TGTGCCAGCAGCTTAAAAGGGGCAGGGGCTCTTTACGAGCAGTACTTC. Protein sequence: CASSLKGAGALYEQYF.

This clonotype has at least ten counts. The chain couples TRBV7-2 to TRBJ2-3; D might be TRBD1 (5 bases). V lost 5 bases and J 2 bases, leaving 11 bases between the germline ends. Germline V gives CDR1 SGHTA, CDR2 FQGNSA. The CDR3 sequence is 14 residues long. CDR3 DNA: TGTGCCAGCAGCGGAAGGACACACACAGATACGCAGTATTTT. The encoded protein is CASSGRTHTDTQYF.

This chain joins TRBV29-1 and TRBJ1-2; 8 bases match TRBD1. The CDR3 extends over 14 amino acids. Losses at the gene ends were 6 bases for V and 5 bases for J; bases not matched to a gene: 11. Per germline, CDR1 SQVTM and CDR2 ANQGSEA. The CDR3 here is CSVASNRGGYGYTF. DNA of the CDR3: TGCAGCGTAGCTTCCAACAGGGGGGGATATGGCTACACCTTC.

This clonotype was seen at least ten times. The V call is TRBV11-3, the J call TRBJ2-7; possible D gene TRBD1, 5 bases. V lost 4 bases to trimming and J lost 2 bases, with 6 bases between them. The CDR3 length is 12 residues. Germline loops: CDR1 SGHNT, CDR2 YENEEA. The CDR3 loop is CASSSDTYEQYF. The CDR3 DNA follows: TGTGCCAGCAGCTCGGACACCTACGAGCAGTACTTC.

This clonotype showed up just a few times. The chain employs TRBV6-5 and TRBJ1-1; no reliable D call. The germline gives CDR1 MNHEY, CDR2 SVGAGI. The CDR3 covers 13 residues. With 2 bases removed from V and 6 bases from J, the gap between germline ends came to 10 bases. CDR3 residues: CASSYAAGSEAFF. In DNA form, the CDR3 reads TGTGCCAGCAGTTACGCCGCGGGGTCTGAAGCTTTCTTT.

This chain links TRBV12-5 with TRBJ2-1; 10 bases map to TRBD2. With V trimmed by 1 base and J by 8 bases, 5 bases remained unmatched. This CDR3 region has 15 residues. CDR1 and CDR2 from the germline V gene are LGHNT and FRNRAP. CDR3 region: CASGLGLAGVHEQFF. The CDR3 nucleotides read TGTGCTAGTGGTTTGGGCCTAGCGGGAGTACATGAGCAGTTCTTC.

This clonotype was seen many times. The V call is TRBV28, the J call TRBJ2-5, with no clear D. Germline assignment: CDR1 MDHEN and CDR2 SYDVKM. This CDR3 region has 14 residues. The CDR3 DNA follows: TGTGCTACAATGCCCGCCCCGGCTCGGAAGACCCAGTACTTC. Encoded protein: CATMPAPARKTQYF.

This clonotype was found many times. The chain uses TRBV12-3 or TRBV12-4 and TRBJ2-2, with 7 bases that match TRBD1. Trimming took 6 bases from V and 5 from J; bases not matched to a gene: 12. The CDR3 covers 16 residues. CDR3: CASRKGRQGLTGELFF. The CDR3 coding sequence is TGTGCCAGCAGAAAGGGAAGACAGGGATTGACCGGGGAGCTGTTTTTT.

This clonotype occurred many times. The genes are TRBV12-3 or TRBV12-4 and TRBJ2-5; D call uncertain. V lost 4 bases and J lost 1, with 7 bases in between. The CDR3 length is 13 residues. For the CDR3, the DNA is TGTGCCAGCAGTTATGCAGGCCAAGAGACCCAGTACTTC. Its translation is CASSYAGQETQYF.

The chain has TRBV20-1 and TRBJ2-7; D is perhaps TRBD2 (5 bases). This CDR3 has 14 amino acids. CDR1 and CDR2 (germline): DFQATT, SNEGSKA (reference sequence). Deletions cut 5 bases from V and 3 bases from J, with 17 bases between. The CDR3 loop is CSAPRRTGNYEQYF. The CDR3 coding sequence is TGCAGTGCTCCTCGCAGGACGGGGAACTACGAGCAGTACTTC.

This clonotype was observed many times. This rearrangement joins TRBV20-1 to TRBJ2-1, with 10 bases identical to TRBD1. In germline, CDR1 is DFQATT, CDR2 SNEGSKA (reference sequence). There are 13 residues in the CDR3. The CDR3 is CRAGTGVYNEQFF. In nucleotides, the CDR3 is TGCAGGGCCGGGACAGGGGTCTACAATGAGCAGTTCTTC.

Only a few counts were recorded for this clonotype. The V gene is TRBV11-3, the J gene TRBJ2-1; TRBD2 is a possible D gene (6 bases). The germline V gene encodes CDR1 SGHNT and CDR2 YENEEA. The CDR3 loop spans 12 amino acids. The ends were cut back, 5 bases at V and 7 bases at J, with 9 bases in the middle. The CDR3 is CASSPGLNEQFF. The CDR3 DNA reads as TGTGCCAGCAGCCCCGGACTAAATGAGCAGTTCTTC.

The rearrangement links TRBV28 to TRBJ2-1; 11 bases map to TRBD1. Germline V lookup: CDR1 MDHEN, CDR2 SYDVKM. The ends lost 2 bases at V and 7 bases at J; junction bases unmatched: 7. CDR3 length: 16 residues. The CDR3 protein is CASSLIGQGAWNEQFF. The CDR3 DNA is TGTGCCAGCAGTTTAATCGGACAGGGGGCTTGGAATGAGCAGTTCTTC.

The chain couples TRBV6-4 to TRBJ2-2; TRBD2 matches 12 bases. The CDR3 length is 15 residues. V lost 5 bases, J lost 6 bases, and 4 bases stayed unmatched. Germline CDR1 reads MRHNA; CDR2 reads SNTAGT. CDR3 DNA: TGTGCCAGCAGTCCACTAGCGGGAGGAGCCGGGGAGCTGTTTTTT. It yields the protein CASSPLAGGAGELFF.

The V and J genes are TRBV6-2 or TRBV6-3 and TRBJ2-7; unclear D gene. Germline CDR1 reads MNHEY; CDR2 reads SVGEGT. CDR3 size: 14 residues. The V gene lost 8 bases and the J gene lost 0 bases, with 14 bases spanning the gap. CDR3 bases: TGTGCCAGCGAAAACGATTATGCCTCCTACGAGCAGTACTTC. It is translated as CASENDYASYEQYF.